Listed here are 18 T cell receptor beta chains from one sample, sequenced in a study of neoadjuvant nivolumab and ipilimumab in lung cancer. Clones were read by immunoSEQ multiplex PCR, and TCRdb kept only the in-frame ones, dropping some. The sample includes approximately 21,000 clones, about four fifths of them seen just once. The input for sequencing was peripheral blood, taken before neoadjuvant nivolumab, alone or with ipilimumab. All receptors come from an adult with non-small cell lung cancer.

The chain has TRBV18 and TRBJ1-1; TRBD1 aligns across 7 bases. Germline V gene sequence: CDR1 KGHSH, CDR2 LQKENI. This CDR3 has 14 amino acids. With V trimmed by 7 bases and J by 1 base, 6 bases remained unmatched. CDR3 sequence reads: CASLLQGTNTEAFF. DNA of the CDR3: TGTGCCAGCTTACTACAGGGGACGAACACTGAAGCTTTCTTT.

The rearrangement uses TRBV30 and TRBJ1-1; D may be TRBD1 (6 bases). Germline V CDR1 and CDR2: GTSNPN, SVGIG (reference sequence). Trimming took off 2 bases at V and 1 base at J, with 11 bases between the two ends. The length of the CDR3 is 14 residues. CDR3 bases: TGTGCCTGGAGTCAAGGGACACCGAACACTGAAGCTTTCTTT. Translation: CAWSQGTPNTEAFF.

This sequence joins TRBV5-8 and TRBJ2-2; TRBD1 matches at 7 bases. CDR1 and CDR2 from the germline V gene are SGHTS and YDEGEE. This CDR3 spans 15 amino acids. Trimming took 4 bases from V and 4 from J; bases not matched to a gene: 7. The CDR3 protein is CASSTGQVRTGELFF. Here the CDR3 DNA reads TGTGCCAGCAGCACCGGACAGGTCCGCACCGGGGAGCTGTTTTTT. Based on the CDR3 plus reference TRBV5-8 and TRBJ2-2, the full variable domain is EAGVTQSPTHLIKTRGQQATLRCSPISGHTSVYWYQQALGLGLQFLLWYDEGEERNRGNFPPRFSGRQFPNYSSELNVNALELEDSALYLCASSTGQVRTGELFFGEGSRLTVL.

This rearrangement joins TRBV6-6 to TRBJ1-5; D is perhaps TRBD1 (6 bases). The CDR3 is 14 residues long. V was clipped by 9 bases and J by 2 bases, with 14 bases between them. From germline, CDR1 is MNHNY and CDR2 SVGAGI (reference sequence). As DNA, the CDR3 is TGTGCCAGTAGGCGGGACAACCGCAATCAGCCCCAGCATTTT. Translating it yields CASRRDNRNQPQHF.

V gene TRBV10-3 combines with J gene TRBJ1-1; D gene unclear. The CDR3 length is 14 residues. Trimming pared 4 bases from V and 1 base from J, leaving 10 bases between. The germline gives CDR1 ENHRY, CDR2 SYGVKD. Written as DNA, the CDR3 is TGTGCCATCAGTGCGGACGGATCGAACACTGAAGCTTTCTTT. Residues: CAISADGSNTEAFF.

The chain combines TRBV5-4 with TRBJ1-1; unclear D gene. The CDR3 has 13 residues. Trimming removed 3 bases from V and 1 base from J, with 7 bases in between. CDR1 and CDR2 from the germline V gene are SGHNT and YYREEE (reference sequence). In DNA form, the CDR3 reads TGTGCCAGCAGCTCGGCCGAGAACACTGAAGCTTTCTTT. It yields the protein CASSSAENTEAFF.

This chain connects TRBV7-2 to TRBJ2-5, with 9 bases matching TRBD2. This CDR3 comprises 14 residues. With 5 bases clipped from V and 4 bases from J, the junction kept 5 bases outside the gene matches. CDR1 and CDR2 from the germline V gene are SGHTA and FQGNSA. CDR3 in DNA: TGTGCCAGCAGCGAGGGGACTAGCAGAGAGACCCAGTACTTC. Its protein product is CASSEGTSRETQYF.

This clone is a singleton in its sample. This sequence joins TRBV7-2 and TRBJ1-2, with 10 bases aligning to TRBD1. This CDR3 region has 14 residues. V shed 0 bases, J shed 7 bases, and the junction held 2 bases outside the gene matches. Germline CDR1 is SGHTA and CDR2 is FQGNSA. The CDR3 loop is CASSLARTGGGYTF. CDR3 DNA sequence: TGTGCCAGCAGCTTAGCGAGGACAGGGGGTGGCTACACCTTC.

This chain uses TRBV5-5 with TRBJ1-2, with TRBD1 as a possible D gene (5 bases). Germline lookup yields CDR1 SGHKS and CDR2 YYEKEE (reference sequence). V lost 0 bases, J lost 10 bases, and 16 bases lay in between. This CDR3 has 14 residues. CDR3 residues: CASSLAGNRSNYTF. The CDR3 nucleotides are TGTGCCAGCAGCTTGGCAGGGAACCGCTCGAACTACACCTTC.

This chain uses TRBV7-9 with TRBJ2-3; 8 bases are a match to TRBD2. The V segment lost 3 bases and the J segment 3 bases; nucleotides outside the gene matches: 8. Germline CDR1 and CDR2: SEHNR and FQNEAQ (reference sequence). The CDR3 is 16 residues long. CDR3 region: CASSLISGSSTDTQYF. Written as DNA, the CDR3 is TGTGCCAGCAGCTTGATAAGCGGGAGTAGTACAGATACGCAGTATTTT.

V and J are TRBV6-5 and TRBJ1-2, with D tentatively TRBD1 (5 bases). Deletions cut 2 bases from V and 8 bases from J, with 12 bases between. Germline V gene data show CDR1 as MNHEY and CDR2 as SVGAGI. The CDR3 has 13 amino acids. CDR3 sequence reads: CASSYSEGSGYTF. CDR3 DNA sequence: TGTGCCAGCAGTTACAGCGAGGGGTCGGGCTACACCTTC.

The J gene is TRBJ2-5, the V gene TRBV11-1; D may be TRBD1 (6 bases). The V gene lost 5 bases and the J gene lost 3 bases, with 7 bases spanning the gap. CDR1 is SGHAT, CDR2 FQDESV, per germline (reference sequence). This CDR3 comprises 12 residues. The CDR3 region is CASSRQEETQYF. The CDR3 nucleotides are TGTGCCAGCAGCCGACAGGAAGAGACCCAGTACTTC.

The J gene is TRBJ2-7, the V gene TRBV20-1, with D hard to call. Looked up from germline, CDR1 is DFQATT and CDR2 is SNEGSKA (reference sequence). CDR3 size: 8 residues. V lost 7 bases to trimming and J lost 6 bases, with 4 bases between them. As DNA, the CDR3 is TGCAGTGATGGCGAGCAGTACTTC. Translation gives CSDGEQYF.

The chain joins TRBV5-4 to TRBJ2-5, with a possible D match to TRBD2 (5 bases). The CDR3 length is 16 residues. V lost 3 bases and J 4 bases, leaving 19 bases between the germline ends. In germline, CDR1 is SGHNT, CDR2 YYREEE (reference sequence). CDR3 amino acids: CASSSALTIGRETQYF. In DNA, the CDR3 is TGTGCCAGCAGCTCCGCCTTGACAATTGGGAGAGAGACCCAGTACTTC.

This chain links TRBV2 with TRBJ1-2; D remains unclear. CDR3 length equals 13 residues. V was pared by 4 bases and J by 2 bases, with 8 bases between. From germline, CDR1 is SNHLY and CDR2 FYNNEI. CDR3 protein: CASSGRQNYGYTF. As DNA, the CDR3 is TGTGCCAGCAGTGGACGGCAAAACTATGGCTACACCTTC.

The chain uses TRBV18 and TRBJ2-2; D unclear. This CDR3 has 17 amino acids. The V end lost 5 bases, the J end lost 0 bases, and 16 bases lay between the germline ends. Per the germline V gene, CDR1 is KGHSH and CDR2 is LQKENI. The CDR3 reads CASSSSLRNANTGELFF. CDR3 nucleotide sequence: TGTGCCAGCTCATCATCCTTGCGGAACGCGAACACCGGGGAGCTGTTTTTT.

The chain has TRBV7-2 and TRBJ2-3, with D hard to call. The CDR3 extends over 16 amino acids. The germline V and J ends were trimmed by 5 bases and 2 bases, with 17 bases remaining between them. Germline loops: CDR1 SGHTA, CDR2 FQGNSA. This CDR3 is CASSPIGQLNTDTQYF. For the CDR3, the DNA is TGTGCCAGCAGCCCCATTGGGCAACTAAACACAGATACGCAGTATTTT.

The DNA of the CDR3 is TGTGCCTGGAGTGTACGGCAGGGGGTAACTGAAGCTTTCTTT. Translating it yields CAWSVRQGVTEAFF. The chain recombines TRBV30 with TRBJ1-1; TRBD1 agrees at 7 bases. The junction had 6 bases not matched to a gene; V was cut back by 0 bases and J by 5 bases. The CDR3 is made up of 14 amino acids. Germline assignment: CDR1 GTSNPN and CDR2 SVGIG (reference sequence).